These 31 T cell receptor beta chains originate from one sample sequenced in a study of shared clonotypes between healthy human individuals. Some clones are missing from TCRdb's copy, which holds only in-frame ones; the method was immunoSEQ multiplex PCR. In the table there are about half a million clones, around 80% of which are singletons. Material for sequencing was PBMCs. These receptors were taken from a woman between 40 and 50 years old in good health. Some clones in this sample may be carry-over from other donors' samples.

The chain has TRBV7-9 and TRBJ2-2, with 9 bases aligning to TRBD2. The CDR3 spans 15 residues. Germline trimming cut 3 bases from V and 6 bases from J; bases unmatched to any gene: 5. CDR1 and CDR2 from the germline V gene are SEHNR and FQNEAQ (reference sequence). The CDR3 nucleotides are TGTGCCAGCAGCTTTCTCGCGGGAGGGGCCGGGGAGCTGTTTTTT. Encoded protein: CASSFLAGGAGELFF.

This chain connects TRBV10-3 to TRBJ2-1; the D call may be TRBD1 or TRBD2 (5 bases each). CDR1 is ENHRY, CDR2 SYGVKD, per germline. The V and J ends lost 9 bases and 6 bases respectively, with 9 bases between them. The CDR3 consists of 11 residues. CDR3 DNA: TGTGCCATTCTGAGGGGCAATGAGCAGTTCTTC. This sequence encodes CAILRGNEQFF.

This clone showed up just a few times. The chain is built from TRBV2 and TRBJ1-1; D ambiguous. CDR1 is SNHLY, CDR2 FYNNEI, per germline. Trimming stripped 5 bases from V and 3 bases from J, with 13 bases between. This CDR3 has 14 amino acids. The CDR3 DNA follows: TGTGCCAGCAGTAAAGGGATGCCGTACACTGAAGCTTTCTTT. It encodes CASSKGMPYTEAFF. Full variable domain (remainder filled in from reference TRBV2 and TRBJ1-1): EPEVTQTPSHQVTQMGQEVILRCVPISNHLYFYWYRQILGQKVEFLVSFYNNEISEKSEIFDDQFSVERPDGSNFTLKIRSTKLEDSAMYFCASSKGMPYTEAFFGQGTRLTVV.

The rearrangement joins TRBV19 to TRBJ2-5; 11 nucleotides match TRBD2. The CDR3 has 16 residues. In germline, CDR1 is LNHDA, CDR2 SQIVND (reference sequence). Trimming took 1 base from V and 4 from J; bases not matched to a gene: 5. Here the CDR3 reads CASSIGLLAGVETQYF. CDR3 DNA: TGTGCCAGTAGTATAGGCCTACTAGCGGGAGTAGAGACCCAGTACTTC.

The chain couples TRBV5-6 to TRBJ2-7, with TRBD2 identical over 8 bases. This CDR3 has 18 residues. The V and J ends lost 3 bases and 1 base, in that order; junction bases with no gene match: 15. From germline, CDR1 is SGHDT and CDR2 YYEEEE. This chain's CDR3 is CASSSRGFSGGRSYEQYF. The CDR3, as DNA: TGTGCCAGCAGCTCCCGGGGCTTTTCGGGGGGGCGATCCTACGAGCAGTACTTC.

The chain combines TRBV28 with TRBJ2-1, with TRBD2 matching over 10 bases. The CDR3 consists of 15 residues. After removal of 3 bases from V and 6 bases from J, the junction contained 5 bases not matched to a gene. CDR1 is MDHEN and CDR2 is SYDVKM in the germline V gene. CDR3 in amino acids: CASSLSSGSLNEQFF. The CDR3 DNA sequence: TGTGCCAGCAGTTTGTCTAGCGGGAGTCTCAATGAGCAGTTCTTC.

The chain has TRBV2 and TRBJ1-4, with D maybe TRBD1 (6 bases). The V gene lost 3 bases and the J gene lost 8 bases, with 19 bases spanning the gap. The CDR3 totals 16 residues. Germline V gene sequence: CDR1 SNHLY, CDR2 FYNNEI. As DNA, the CDR3 is TGTGCCAGCAGTGAGCAGGGCACAGGGCTGAACGAAAAACTGTTTTTT. Its protein is CASSEQGTGLNEKLFF.

J is TRBJ2-3 and V is TRBV6-5; 12 positions agree with TRBD2. Per germline, CDR1 MNHEY and CDR2 SVGAGI. The trim removed 6 bases at V and 2 bases at J, leaving 3 bases unmatched. CDR3 length equals 15 residues. The CDR3 sequence: CASRLAGGFTDTQYF. In nucleotides, the CDR3 is TGTGCCAGCAGACTAGCGGGAGGCTTCACAGATACGCAGTATTTT.

The chain combines TRBV10-1 with TRBJ1-5; D not resolved. This CDR3 is built from 16 residues. The V end lost 5 bases, the J end lost 3 bases, and 17 bases lay between the germline ends. Germline CDR1 WNHNN, CDR2 SYGVQD (reference sequence). The CDR3 DNA follows: TGCGCCAGCAGTCTTACACAGCACTATACCAATCAGCCCCAGCATTTT. This gives the protein CASSLTQHYTNQPQHF.

The chain links TRBV4-1 to TRBJ2-7, with 10 nucleotides matching TRBD2. Germline CDR1 is MGHRA and CDR2 is YSYEKL. V was clipped by 3 bases and J by 3 bases; unmatched bases: 5. This CDR3 region has 15 residues. The CDR3: CASSQAGTSDYEQYF. The CDR3 DNA reads as TGCGCCAGCAGCCAGGCCGGGACTAGCGACTACGAGCAGTACTTC.

The chain carries TRBV5-6 and TRBJ2-3; possible D gene TRBD2, 5 bases. Germline V gene sequence: CDR1 SGHDT, CDR2 YYEEEE. This CDR3 is 16 amino acids long. Between the trimmed V and J ends, which lost 6 bases and 0 bases, there was a span of 17 bases. CDR3 nucleotide sequence: TGTGCCAGCAACAAACGGTGGCGGGTCAGCACAGATACGCAGTATTTT. Protein: CASNKRWRVSTDTQYF.

V and J are TRBV6-6 and TRBJ2-7; 7 bases match TRBD1. CDR1 is MNHNY, CDR2 SVGAGI, per germline (reference sequence). The trim removed 0 bases at V and 4 bases at J, leaving 6 bases unmatched. This CDR3 is built from 15 residues. The CDR3 sequence: CASSYSGTAVYEQYF. The CDR3 region has the DNA TGTGCCAGCAGTTACTCGGGGACAGCTGTGTACGAGCAGTACTTC.

CDR3 DNA sequence: TGCGCCAGCAGCCAAGATCCCGGACTAGCGGGAGCCAACACCGGGGAGCTGTTTTTT. Its translation: CASSQDPGLAGANTGELFF. The J gene is TRBJ2-2, the V gene TRBV4-3, with 13 bases fitting TRBD2. There are 19 residues in the CDR3. With V trimmed by 0 bases and J by 2 bases, 6 bases remained unmatched. Per the germline V gene, CDR1 is LGHNA and CDR2 is YSLEER.

The chain has TRBV18 and TRBJ2-5; D is possibly TRBD1 or TRBD2 (6 bases each). Germline V gene sequence: CDR1 KGHSH, CDR2 LQKENI. Trimming pared 8 bases from V and 4 bases from J, leaving 17 bases between. The CDR3 sequence is 14 residues long. The CDR3 loop is CASARTGARETQYF. The CDR3 DNA reads TGTGCCAGCGCCCGTACGGGGGCCAGAGAGACCCAGTACTTC.

Only one count was recorded for this clone. The chain has TRBV18 and TRBJ2-5; 8 bases are shared with TRBD1. This CDR3 comprises 15 residues. The J segment lost 2 bases and the V segment lost 5 bases, leaving 7 bases of the junction unmatched. Germline V gives CDR1 KGHSH, CDR2 LQKENI. The CDR3 spells CASSWGQAEQETQYF. In nucleotides, the CDR3 is TGTGCCAGCTCATGGGGACAGGCAGAACAAGAGACCCAGTACTTC.

CDR3 protein: CASSPYIRLARLEETQYF. DNA of the CDR3: TGTGCCAGCAGCCCCTATATTCGACTAGCGAGGTTGGAGGAGACCCAGTACTTC. V usage is TRBV5-8 and J usage is TRBJ2-5; 8 bases match TRBD2. J lost 5 bases, V lost 4 bases, and 19 bases had no gene match. CDR1 and CDR2 from the germline V gene are SGHTS and YDEGEE. The CDR3 is 18 residues long.

The rearrangement uses TRBV28 and TRBJ1-5; perhaps TRBD1 as D (5 bases). Germline assignment: CDR1 MDHEN and CDR2 SYDVKM. The CDR3 extends over 15 amino acids. V dropped 3 bases and J dropped 4 bases, with 13 bases sitting between them. CDR3 coding DNA: TGTGCCAGCAGTTTGCGCAGGGTTGGTAATCAGCCCCAGCATTTT. Protein: CASSLRRVGNQPQHF.

This chain uses TRBV6-1 with TRBJ2-5; TRBD2 might be the D (6 bases). CDR1 and CDR2 from the germline V gene are MNHNS and SASEGT. The CDR3 has 15 residues. V lost 8 bases, J lost 2 bases, and 18 bases lay in between. The CDR3, as DNA: TGTGCCAGCTCCGAAGGCGGGACGCGTCAAGAGACCCAGTACTTC. Protein: CASSEGGTRQETQYF.

The chain combines TRBV6-1 with TRBJ2-7, with 8 positions matching TRBD1. The CDR3 runs to 15 residues. Losses at the gene ends were 2 bases for V and 2 bases for J; bases not matched to a gene: 5. Germline V gene data show CDR1 as MNHNS and CDR2 as SASEGT. The CDR3 region has the DNA TGTGCCAGCAGTGAATCCGGGACAGGAGCCTACGAGCAGTACTTC. This codes for CASSESGTGAYEQYF.

The chain employs TRBV11-2 and TRBJ2-7; 11 positions agree with TRBD2. The ends lost 3 bases at V and 4 bases at J; junction bases unmatched: 5. CDR1 is SGHAT, CDR2 FQNNGV, per germline. This CDR3 has 15 amino acids. CDR3 nucleotides: TGTGCCAGCAGCTTTCTAGCGGGAGGCCGTTACGAGCAGTACTTC. Protein: CASSFLAGGRYEQYF.

J is TRBJ2-7 and V is TRBV15; a possible D gene is TRBD1 (5 bases). Germline lookup yields CDR1 LNHNV and CDR2 YYDKDF (reference sequence). The CDR3 extends over 15 amino acids. The V and J ends lost 1 base and 0 bases respectively, with 10 bases between them. The CDR3 DNA reads as TGTGCCACCAGCAGAGCTAGGGGTGCCTCCTACGAGCAGTACTTC. Encoded protein: CATSRARGASYEQYF.

CDR3 residues: CASSVDQVSGNTIYF. CDR3 coding DNA: TGTGCCAGCAGCGTAGACCAGGTCTCTGGAAACACCATATATTTT. V gene TRBV9 combines with J gene TRBJ1-3; D is ambiguous. V was trimmed by 0 bases and J by 0 bases, leaving 7 bases between them. In germline, CDR1 is SGDLS, CDR2 YYNGEE. This CDR3 region has 15 residues.

This clone was seen more than once but under ten times. This rearrangement joins TRBV2 to TRBJ2-3; 9 positions agree with TRBD2. The ends lost 2 bases at V and 0 bases at J; junction bases unmatched: 3. The germline V gene encodes CDR1 SNHLY and CDR2 FYNNEI. The CDR3 contains 16 residues. The CDR3 loop reads CASSEWTSASTDTQYF. CDR3 sequence (DNA): TGTGCCAGCAGTGAATGGACTAGCGCAAGCACAGATACGCAGTATTTT.

The V gene is TRBV7-6, the J gene TRBJ2-3; the D gene is possibly TRBD1 (5 bases). V was cut by 1 base and J by 1 base, with 15 bases left in between. Germline assignment: CDR1 SGHVS and CDR2 FNYEAQ. The CDR3 consists of 17 residues. CDR3 protein: CASSLGYGRARTDTQYF. The CDR3 DNA follows: TGTGCCAGCAGCTTAGGGTATGGCAGGGCCCGCACAGATACGCAGTATTTT.

This chain connects TRBV7-9 to TRBJ2-1; D may be TRBD1 (6 bases). The CDR3 is made up of 14 amino acids. The V gene's germline CDR1 is SEHNR and CDR2 FQNEAQ (reference sequence). Trimming took 3 bases from V and 10 from J, leaving 16 bases between them. This CDR3 reads CASSFGTSLSEQFF. CDR3 nucleotide sequence: TGTGCCAGCAGCTTCGGGACATCCCTTTCGGAGCAGTTCTTC.

The V gene is TRBV7-9, the J gene TRBJ1-1; D gene ambiguous. With 1 base removed from V and 10 bases from J, the gap between germline ends came to 10 bases. The CDR3 has 12 residues. The germline gives CDR1 SEHNR, CDR2 FQNEAQ (reference sequence). CDR3 nucleotides: TGTGCCAGCAGCTTAGACCGGGGTGTAGCTTTCTTT. This translates into CASSLDRGVAFF.

The rearrangement joins TRBV5-1 to TRBJ2-3, with TRBD2 matching over 12 bases. V lost 4 bases and J lost 2; bases outside the gene matches: 2. The length of the CDR3 is 15 residues. Germline values: CDR1 SGHRS, CDR2 YFSETQ. The CDR3 sequence is CASSPSGRATDTQYF. CDR3 sequence (DNA): TGCGCCAGCAGCCCTAGCGGGAGGGCCACAGATACGCAGTATTTT. The complete variable domain, with remaining parts taken from reference TRBV5-1 and TRBJ2-3, reads KAGVTQTPRYLIKTRGQQVTLSCSPISGHRSVSWYQQTPGQGLQFLFEYFSETQRNKGNFPGRFSGRQFSNSRSEMNVSTLELGDSALYLCASSPSGRATDTQYFGPGTRLTVL.

The rearrangement uses TRBV28 and TRBJ1-1, with a possible D match to TRBD1 (6 bases). Trimming cost V 4 bases and J 6 bases, with 21 bases left between them. Germline V CDR1 and CDR2: MDHEN, SYDVKM. The CDR3 runs 16 residues. In nucleotides, the CDR3 is TGTGCCAGCAGTTCCCCCGTCAGGGGCCCCCGAGCTGAAGCTTTCTTT. Residues: CASSSPVRGPRAEAFF. The entire variable domain, with the rest obtained from reference TRBV28 and TRBJ1-1, is as follows: DVKVTQSSRYLVKRTGEKVFLECVQDMDHENMFWYRQDPGLGLRLIYFSYDVKMKEKGDIPEGYSVSREKKERFSLILESASTNQTSMYLCASSSPVRGPRAEAFFGQGTRLTVV.

This clone was picked up one time. The V call is TRBV6-4, the J call TRBJ2-1, with D hard to call. Germline V gene lookup returns CDR1 MRHNA and CDR2 SNTAGT. The V and J ends lost 5 bases and 13 bases respectively, with 18 bases between them. CDR3 length: 13 amino acids. Written as DNA, the CDR3 is TGTGCCAGCAGTCCCCGAGAGAAGGGCCAACAGTTCTTC. This sequence encodes CASSPREKGQQFF.

The chain has TRBV25-1 and TRBJ1-1, with a weak D call TRBD1 (6 bases). Germline V CDR1 and CDR2: MGHDK, SYGVNS. Trimming took off 3 bases at V and 5 bases at J, with 10 bases between the two ends. This CDR3 spans 13 amino acids. The CDR3 spells CASSDRGRTEAFF. The CDR3 coding sequence is TGTGCCAGCAGTGACAGGGGAAGGACTGAAGCTTTCTTT.

In its sample, this clone was seen a few times. J is TRBJ2-1 and V is TRBV6-5, with D perhaps matching TRBD2 (5 bases). Trimming removed 2 bases from V and 5 bases from J, with 7 bases in between. The CDR3 runs 13 residues. CDR1 and CDR2 (germline): MNHEY, SVGAGI. CDR3 bases: TGTGCCAGCAGTTACACTAGAGACAATGAGCAGTTCTTC. It translates to CASSYTRDNEQFF.